These 16 T cell receptor beta chains share one sample of origin, sequenced in a study of shared clonotypes between healthy human individuals. Data came from immunoSEQ multiplex PCR; TCRdb stores just in-frame clones and leaves some out. The sample has 2 million to 3 million clones; roughly 93% are singletons. The sequenced material came from naive CD4+ T cells from PBMCs. The subset denotes: CD45RA+ positively selected. These receptors originate from a young man in good health. Some clones in this sample may be carry-over from other donors' samples.

The table lists this clone with a count of one. The V call is TRBV30, the J call TRBJ1-2; TRBD1 matches at 7 bases. The CDR3 has 15 residues. Trimming cost V 1 base and J 2 bases; bases outside gene matches: 7. CDR1 and CDR2 (germline): GTSNPN, SVGIG (reference sequence). The CDR3 region has the DNA TGTGCCTGGAGTGAAAAGGGGGCGCTAAACTATGGCTACACCTTC. It is translated as CAWSEKGALNYGYTF.

The count of this clone is one. The chain couples TRBV5-1 to TRBJ1-1, with 7 bases lining up with TRBD1. The CDR3 spans 15 residues. V shed 2 bases, J shed 3 bases, and the junction held 7 bases outside the gene matches. Germline V CDR1 and CDR2: SGHRS, YFSETQ. The CDR3 nucleotides are TGCGCCAGCAGCTTTACAGGGGCCGGGGACACTGAAGCTTTCTTT. Residues: CASSFTGAGDTEAFF.

This chain connects TRBV7-9 to TRBJ1-4, with 7 positions matching TRBD1. From germline, CDR1 is SEHNR and CDR2 FQNEAQ (reference sequence). After removal of 5 bases from V and 7 bases from J, the junction contained 7 bases not matched to a gene. The length of the CDR3 is 14 residues. CDR3 bases: TGTGCCAGCAGCATCCAGGGGGGAAGTGAAAAACTGTTTTTT. It yields the protein CASSIQGGSEKLFF.

This clone was observed a few times. V usage is TRBV2 and J usage is TRBJ1-1; D gene unclear. The CDR3 runs to 15 residues. V lost 10 bases, J lost 3 bases, and 21 bases lay in between. Germline CDR1 SNHLY, CDR2 FYNNEI. The CDR3 coding sequence is TGTGCCACTCGAAGGGCCCCACGGGTGGACACTGAAGCTTTCTTT. This gives the protein CATRRAPRVDTEAFF.

The chain has TRBV18 and TRBJ1-2, with 7 positions matching TRBD1. V dropped 4 bases and J dropped 3; count of bases not matched to a gene: 5. The CDR3 is 14 amino acids. CDR1 and CDR2 from the germline V gene are KGHSH and LQKENI. CDR3 residues: CASSQRQGDYGYTF. CDR3 bases: TGTGCCAGCTCACAGCGACAGGGCGACTATGGCTACACCTTC.

This rearrangement joins TRBV6-6 to TRBJ2-5, with 8 bases aligning to TRBD2. Germline loops: CDR1 MNHNY, CDR2 SVGAGI (reference sequence). The J segment lost 0 bases and the V segment lost 6 bases, leaving 9 bases of the junction unmatched. The CDR3 contains 16 residues. The CDR3 loop is CASSSTSGPYQETQYF. CDR3 coding DNA: TGTGCCAGCAGCTCAACTAGCGGCCCGTACCAAGAGACCCAGTACTTC.

A word on this clone: This sample includes further DNA sequences coding for the same CDR3. The chain recombines TRBV5-1 with TRBJ1-2, with 7 bases identical to TRBD1. After removal of 3 bases from V and 0 bases from J, the junction contained 2 bases not matched to a gene. Germline V gene sequence: CDR1 SGHRS, CDR2 YFSETQ. The CDR3 contains 14 residues. The CDR3 here is CASSSDRANYGYTF. DNA for the CDR3: TGCGCCAGCAGCTCCGACAGGGCTAACTATGGCTACACCTTC. The complete variable domain, with remaining parts taken from reference TRBV5-1 and TRBJ1-2, reads KAGVTQTPRYLIKTRGQQVTLSCSPISGHRSVSWYQQTPGQGLQFLFEYFSETQRNKGNFPGRFSGRQFSNSRSEMNVSTLELGDSALYLCASSSDRANYGYTFGSGTRLTVV.

This chain joins TRBV9 and TRBJ2-2; D is undetermined. CDR1 and CDR2 (germline): SGDLS, YYNGEE. The CDR3 runs to 14 residues. V dropped 4 bases and J dropped 5 bases, with 12 bases sitting between them. The CDR3 loop is CASSPVTVTGELFF. Here the CDR3 DNA reads TGTGCCAGCAGCCCGGTAACGGTAACCGGGGAGCTGTTTTTT.

As regards this clone: The identical CDR3 is also encoded by other nucleotide sequences in the sample. This chain uses TRBV5-1 with TRBJ2-5; D perhaps matches TRBD1 (5 bases). The V end was cut by 0 bases, the J end by 4 bases, with 10 bases between. The CDR3 runs 14 residues. Looked up from germline, CDR1 is SGHRS and CDR2 is YFSETQ. In DNA, the CDR3 is TGCGCCAGCAGCTTGGAAGGGGCCAGAGAGACCCAGTACTTC. Its translation: CASSLEGARETQYF.

V and J are TRBV6-1 and TRBJ1-1; the D is unclear. The V gene lost 5 bases and the J gene lost 6 bases, with 16 bases spanning the gap. The CDR3 contains 14 residues. CDR1 is MNHNS and CDR2 is SASEGT in the germline V gene. CDR3 coding DNA: TGTGCCAGCAGTACCGACTTCAAGAAGGCTGAAGCTTTCTTT. Amino acids: CASSTDFKKAEAFF.

The rearrangement uses TRBV10-3 and TRBJ2-3; the D gene is possibly TRBD1 (6 bases). The germline CDR1 and CDR2 sequences are ENHRY and SYGVKD. V was cut by 11 bases and J by 4 bases, with 16 bases left in between. CDR3 length: 13 amino acids. CDR3 nucleotides: TGTGCCCTCTCGGCAGGGGCCCCAGATACGCAGTATTTT. Its protein product is CALSAGAPDTQYF.

The chain joins TRBV11-2 to TRBJ2-3, with D possibly called TRBD1 or TRBD2 (5 bases each). Between the trimmed V and J ends, which lost 1 base and 6 bases, there was a span of 11 bases. Germline loops: CDR1 SGHAT, CDR2 FQNNGV. The CDR3 is 14 residues long. Here the CDR3 DNA reads TGTGCCAGCAGCTTAGGGGGGATGAGGGATACGCAGTATTTT. This gives the protein CASSLGGMRDTQYF. The full variable domain, its missing parts supplied by reference TRBV11-2 and TRBJ2-3, is EAGVAQSPRYKIIEKRQSVAFWCNPISGHATLYWYQQILGQGPKLLIQFQNNGVVDDSQLPKDRFSAERLKGVDSTLKIQPAKLEDSAVYLCASSLGGMRDTQYFGPGTRLTVL.

The gene calls are TRBV15 and TRBJ2-1; TRBD2 agrees at 8 bases. The V and J ends lost 3 bases and 2 bases, in that order; junction bases with no gene match: 3. Germline values: CDR1 LNHNV, CDR2 YYDKDF (reference sequence). There are 15 residues in the CDR3. CDR3 in DNA: TGTGCCACCAGCAGGACTAGCGCGGCCTACAATGAGCAGTTCTTC. Its translation is CATSRTSAAYNEQFF.

The J gene is TRBJ2-3, the V gene TRBV27; D is unresolved. Deletions cut 0 bases from V and 1 base from J, with 8 bases between. The CDR3 extends over 15 amino acids. Looked up from germline, CDR1 is MNHEY and CDR2 is SMNVEV (reference sequence). The CDR3 sequence is CASSLSPLGTDTQYF. The CDR3 region has the DNA TGTGCCAGCAGTTTATCTCCCCTGGGCACAGATACGCAGTATTTT.

Notes on this clone: Distinct nucleotide sequences in the sample also encode this CDR3. The chain carries TRBV6-5 and TRBJ2-5, with D unclear. Between the trimmed V and J ends, which lost 2 bases and 5 bases, there was a span of 6 bases. This CDR3 is 12 amino acids long. CDR1 and CDR2 (germline): MNHEY, SVGAGI. The CDR3 loop is CASSYVGETQYF. The CDR3 DNA reads as TGTGCCAGCAGTTACGTCGGGGAGACCCAGTACTTC.

The chain carries TRBV19 and TRBJ2-7; TRBD2 matches at 8 bases. The germline V gene encodes CDR1 LNHDA and CDR2 SQIVND (reference sequence). With 3 bases clipped from V and 3 bases from J, the junction kept 7 bases outside the gene matches. The CDR3 has 15 residues. CDR3 coding DNA: TGTGCCAGTAGTATCAAACTAGCGGACCTCTACGAGCAGTACTTC. This sequence encodes CASSIKLADLYEQYF. Using reference TRBV19 and TRBJ2-7 for the parts outside the CDR3, the full variable domain is DGGITQSPKYLFRKEGQNVTLSCEQNLNHDAMYWYRQDPGQGLRLIYYSQIVNDFQKGDIAEGYSVSREKKESFPLTVTSAQKNPTAFYLCASSIKLADLYEQYFGPGTRLTVT.